This entry is about one T cell receptor beta chain. Its specificity is not known. Semi-nested PCR with Nested Universal Primer A followed constant-region reverse priming of full-length variable regions. TCRdb called the 5' RACE reads again in MiXCR, with one record for every CDR3 protein. The sample includes tens of thousands of distinct CDR3 sequences, approximately 25% of them seen just once. This CDR3 region has 14 residues. Germline CDR1 and CDR2: SGHNT and YENEEA. The ends were cut back, 3 bases at V and 5 bases at J, with 12 bases in the middle. Study results and limitations: The larger-cohort validation was restricted to a single TCR beta V-J rearrangement rather than whole repertoires. The TCR gene usage of tumor memory CD4+ T cells clustered together with blood and lymph node memory CD4+ cells and with lymph node naive CD4+ cells.

Naive CD4+ T cells were purified with Tregs depleted by CD25. This sequence originates from a female donor with breast cancer. This rearrangement joins TRBV11-3 to TRBJ2-3, with no clear D. The sequenced sample was tumor-infiltrating naive CD4+ T cells sorted from the breast tumor. As for subset: naive CD4+ T cells, CD4+CD45RA+CD25-. The CDR3 nucleotides are TGTGCCAGCAGCTTTTCTAGGGTTGAAGATACGCAGTATTTT. Encoded protein: CASSFSRVEDTQYF.